The rows below give T cell receptor beta chains drawn from one sample of a study of T cell responses to AZD1222 COVID-19 vaccine. Using immunoSEQ multiplex PCR, the repertoire was profiled, and TCRdb retains in-frame clones only, with some absent. The profile shows approximately 110,000 clones, 85% of them singletons. The sample here was peripheral blood, taken 28 days after the second AZD1222 dose. These receptors were collected from an adult who received the AZD1222 COVID-19 vaccine. Both conserved end residues are part of each CDR3. A D gene is named only where the DNA matches it firmly. Not all rows give a size; the values are once, few, many and, for expanded clones, a class.

clone_size | j_call | cdr3_length | d_call | v_call | cdr3_aa | cdr3_nt
once | TRBJ2-2 | 12 | NA | TRBV6-5 | CASSRGTGELFF | TGTGCCAGCAGTCGGGGCACCGGGGAGCTGTTTTTT
NA | TRBJ1-1 | 15 | NA | TRBV6-5 | CASSPRQTLNTEAFF | TGTGCCAGCAGTCCCCGACAGACTTTAAACACTGAAGCTTTCTTT
NA | TRBJ1-2 | 17 | TRBD1 | TRBV24-1 | CATSDRTGWGVNYGYTF | TGTGCCACCAGTGATCGGACAGGGTGGGGGGTGAACTATGGCTACACCTTC
once | TRBJ2-7 | 14 | NA | TRBV18 | CASSRQGFLDEQYF | TGTGCCAGCTCCCGTCAGGGATTCCTAGACGAGCAGTACTTC
NA | TRBJ1-5 | 14 | TRBD1 | TRBV9 | CASSPTGGNQPQHF | TGTGCCAGCAGCCCGACAGGGGGCAATCAGCCCCAGCATTTT
once | TRBJ1-1 | 11 | NA | TRBV6-5 | CASILRTEAFF | TGTGCCAGCATCTTAAGGACTGAAGCTTTCTTT
NA | TRBJ2-5 | 15 | TRBD2 | TRBV30 | CAWLPWWGGQETQYF | TGTGCCTGGTTGCCCTGGTGGGGGGGCCAAGAGACCCAGTACTTC
NA | TRBJ1-3 | 14 | NA | TRBV7-9 | CASSLGVGGNTIYF | TGTGCCAGCAGCTTAGGGGTCGGCGGAAACACCATATATTTT
once | TRBJ2-7 | 15 | NA | TRBV6-5 | CASSPARVLSYEQYF | TGTGCCAGCAGCCCCGCCCGGGTCCTCTCCTACGAGCAGTACTTC
once | TRBJ1-4 | 15 | NA | TRBV6-5 | CASSLRGTTNEKLFF | TGTGCCAGCAGCCTCAGAGGGACAACTAATGAAAAACTGTTTTTT
NA | TRBJ1-4 | 15 | TRBD1 | TRBV6-5 | CASSYSGTENEKLFF | TGTGCCAGCAGTTACTCTGGGACAGAGAATGAAAAACTGTTTTTT
NA | TRBJ1-2 | 13 | TRBD1 | TRBV29-1 | CSILTGVFGGYTF | TGCAGCATTCTGACAGGGGTGTTCGGTGGCTACACCTTC
NA | TRBJ2-7 | 14 | NA | TRBV6-5 | CASSYLRAGYEQYF | TGTGCCAGCAGTTACTTGAGGGCGGGCTACGAGCAGTACTTC
once | TRBJ2-1 | 12 | NA | TRBV7-9 | CASSRTENEQFF | TGTGCCAGCAGCCGGACAGAGAATGAGCAGTTCTTC
NA | TRBJ1-1 | 16 | NA | TRBV3-1/TRBV3-2 | CASSPRAAGLNTEAFF | TGTGCCAGCAGCCCTCGAGCCGCCGGTTTGAACACTGAAGCTTTCTTT
NA | TRBJ2-7 | 14 | TRBD1 | TRBV27 | CASSSGGQGLEQYF | TGTGCCAGCAGCAGCGGGGGACAGGGGCTCGAGCAGTACTTC
NA | TRBJ2-7 | 14 | TRBD1 | TRBV10-2 | CASSETGAGYEQYF | TGCGCCAGCAGCGAGACAGGGGCGGGCTACGAGCAGTACTTC
NA | TRBJ2-7 | 12 | NA | TRBV19 | CASRRGPYEQYF | TGTGCCAGTCGTCGGGGCCCCTACGAGCAGTACTTC
NA | TRBJ1-1 | 14 | TRBD1 | TRBV5-1 | CASSWDSQGREAFF | TGCGCCAGCAGCTGGGACAGCCAAGGGAGGGAAGCTTTCTTT
few | TRBJ2-1 | 14 | NA | TRBV7-2 | CASALRGGPDEQFF | TGTGCCAGCGCCCTGAGGGGGGGCCCCGATGAGCAGTTCTTC
few | TRBJ2-7 | 15 | TRBD1 | TRBV2 | CASSGGTGGKPEQYF | TGTGCCAGCAGTGGAGGGACAGGGGGCAAGCCCGAGCAGTACTTC
once | TRBJ2-2 | 14 | NA | TRBV7-2 | CASSLLQNTGELFF | TGTGCCAGCAGCTTATTACAGAACACCGGGGAGCTGTTTTTT
NA | TRBJ2-5 | 17 | TRBD2 | TRBV5-1 | CASSLLIAGVGQETQYF | TGCGCCAGCAGCTTGCTGATAGCGGGCGTCGGGCAAGAGACCCAGTACTTC
few | TRBJ1-2 | 13 | NA | TRBV12-3/TRBV12-4 | CASSLYRNYGYTF | TGTGCCAGCAGTTTGTATCGTAACTATGGCTACACCTTC
once | TRBJ2-1 | 18 | TRBD2 | TRBV3-1/TRBV3-2 | CASSQDWAPSGGNNEQFF | TGTGCCAGCAGCCAAGATTGGGCCCCTAGCGGGGGTAACAATGAGCAGTTCTTC
NA | TRBJ2-3 | 15 | NA | TRBV5-4 | CASSLLSRGADTQYF | TGTGCCAGCAGCTTGTTGTCCAGGGGAGCAGATACGCAGTATTTT
once | TRBJ2-1 | 11 | NA | TRBV20-1 | CSASRGGEQFF | TGCAGTGCTTCAAGAGGGGGTGAGCAGTTCTTC
NA | TRBJ1-1 | 14 | NA | TRBV6-5 | CASSTRGRGGTAFF | TGTGCCAGCAGCACCAGGGGTAGGGGGGGCACAGCTTTCTTT
NA | TRBJ1-3 | 13 | NA | TRBV9 | CASAPSSGNTIYF | TGTGCCAGCGCACCTAGCTCTGGAAACACCATATATTTT
NA | TRBJ1-6 | 15 | TRBD1 | TRBV5-8 | CASSGPGDRASPLHF | TGTGCCAGCAGCGGACCCGGGGACAGGGCTTCACCCCTCCACTTT
few | TRBJ1-3 | 13 | NA | TRBV6-5 | CASMPGKGNTIYF | TGTGCCAGCATGCCAGGGAAAGGAAACACCATATATTTT
NA | TRBJ1-5 | 16 | TRBD1 | TRBV7-8 | CASSLAQTGYSQPQHF | TGTGCCAGCAGCTTAGCGCAGACAGGGTATAGTCAGCCCCAGCATTTT
NA | TRBJ1-5 | 15 | TRBD1 | TRBV6-2/TRBV6-3 | CASSYGGQASQPQHF | TGTGCCAGCAGTTACGGGGGACAGGCTAGCCAGCCCCAGCATTTT
NA | TRBJ2-1 | 12 | NA | TRBV3-1/TRBV3-2 | CASSYEVREQFF | TGTGCCAGCAGCTACGAAGTCCGTGAGCAGTTCTTC
NA | TRBJ1-2 | 13 | NA | TRBV6-5 | CASSYESVYGYTF | TGTGCCAGCAGTTATGAATCGGTCTATGGCTACACCTTC
NA | TRBJ2-5 | 13 | NA | TRBV28 | CASSRGGGGGQYF | TGTGCCAGCAGTCGCGGGGGAGGGGGCGGCCAGTACTTC
NA | TRBJ1-4 | 13 | NA | TRBV7-9 | CASQRSTNEKLFF | TGTGCCAGCCAAAGATCAACTAATGAAAAACTGTTTTTT
once | TRBJ1-5 | 12 | NA | TRBV28 | CAMGPSNQPQHF | TGTGCCATGGGGCCCAGCAATCAGCCCCAGCATTTT
few | TRBJ1-1 | 13 | NA | TRBV6-5 | CASSYSRGREAFF | TGTGCCAGCAGTTACTCGAGGGGGAGGGAGGCTTTCTTT
few | TRBJ1-3 | 14 | NA | TRBV6-5 | CASTSRGLGNTIYF | TGTGCCAGCACTTCGCGAGGGCTCGGAAACACCATATATTTT
NA | TRBJ1-5 | 18 | TRBD1 | TRBV24-1 | CATSDSQGGQAGNQPQHF | TGTGCCACCAGTGATTCCCAAGGGGGACAGGCGGGCAATCAGCCCCAGCATTTT
NA | TRBJ1-5 | 14 | NA | TRBV6-6 | CASIQGTTNQPQHF | TGTGCCAGCATCCAGGGGACCACTAATCAGCCCCAGCATTTT
few | TRBJ2-7 | 15 | NA | TRBV15 | CATSRGRLTAYEQYF | TGTGCCACCAGCAGAGGCCGACTTACTGCCTACGAGCAGTACTTC
few | TRBJ2-2 | 13 | NA | TRBV7-9 | CASSFSTTGELFF | TGTGCCAGCAGCTTCAGTACTACCGGGGAGCTGTTTTTT
NA | TRBJ1-1 | 12 | NA | TRBV6-5 | CASRTVNTEAFF | TGTGCCAGCAGAACGGTGAACACTGAAGCTTTCTTT